This TCR beta chain was captured by sequencing in a study of PD-1 blockade in mismatch repair-deficient tumors. Looking at the study overall: Patients had over ten mismatch repair-deficient cancer types and were previously treated and progressing.

Three pembrolizumab responders had their TCRs sequenced. With V trimmed by 4 bases and J by 0 bases, 3 bases remained unmatched. Germline-derived CDR1 and CDR2 are LNHDA and SQIVND (reference sequence). The CDR3 has 18 residues. Method: immunoSEQ multiplex PCR; TCRdb's copy keeps in-frame clones and lacks some. The repertoire holds 14,000 or so clones, with 84% as singletons. Sequenced here: PBMCs, sampled approximately 15 weeks after starting pembrolizumab. This sequence was found in an adult with mismatch repair-deficient cancer. The rearrangement joins TRBV19 to TRBJ2-4, with 16 nucleotides matching TRBD2. The CDR3 DNA sequence: TGTGCCAGTAGTACCGGGACTAGCGGGAGGGTAGCCAAAAACATTCAGTACTTC. Translating gives CASSTGTSGRVAKNIQYF.